A single sample gave rise to the 15 T cell receptor beta chains below, sequenced in a study of shared clonotypes between healthy human individuals. Profiling relied on immunoSEQ multiplex PCR, and the TCRdb table lists in-frame clones only, not all of them. Among about 600,000 clones, roughly 96% were seen once, and the ten largest hold around 0.097%. Naive CD8 cells lacked CD45RO and underwent positive selection for CCR7, leaving out terminally differentiated effector memory CD45RA+ cells. Source material: naive CD8+ T cells sorted from blood. The receptor source for this set is a woman under 40 in good health.

The V and J genes are TRBV14 and TRBJ2-7; TRBD1 matches at 7 bases. V lost 3 bases and J lost 2; bases outside the gene matches: 4. CDR3 length: 14 amino acids. CDR1 and CDR2 from the germline V gene are SGHDN and FVKESK. The DNA for the CDR3 is TGTGCCAGCAGCCAGCTGGGGACAGCCTACGAGCAGTACTTC. As protein: CASSQLGTAYEQYF.

This rearrangement joins TRBV7-8 to TRBJ2-2; 8 bases fit TRBD2. This CDR3 spans 18 amino acids. Germline CDR1 and CDR2: SGHVS and FQNEAQ. The ends lost 1 base at V and 3 bases at J; junction bases unmatched: 10. The CDR3 sequence: CASSLVGSSGSDTGELFF. CDR3 sequence (DNA): TGTGCCAGCAGCTTAGTGGGGTCTAGCGGGTCCGACACCGGGGAGCTGTTTTTT.

The chain links TRBV7-8 to TRBJ2-1; possible D gene TRBD2, 6 bases. This CDR3 contains 13 residues. The ends were cut back, 0 bases at V and 10 bases at J, with 10 bases in the middle. Germline CDR1 and CDR2: SGHVS and FQNEAQ. CDR3 loop: CASSLAAGWEQFF. The CDR3 nucleotides are TGTGCCAGCAGCTTAGCGGCGGGATGGGAGCAGTTCTTC. Full variable domain (rest looked up from reference TRBV7-8 and TRBJ2-1): GAGVSQSPRYKVAKRGQDVALRCDPISGHVSLFWYQQALGQGPEFLTYFQNEAQLDKSGLPSDRFFAERPEGSVSTLKIQRTQQEDSAVYLCASSLAAGWEQFFGPGTRLTVL.

V usage is TRBV28 and J usage is TRBJ2-7, with D perhaps TRBD1 (6 bases). This CDR3 has 15 residues. With 4 bases removed from V and 8 bases from J, the gap between germline ends came to 21 bases. The germline V gene encodes CDR1 MDHEN and CDR2 SYDVKM. The CDR3 here is CASSSPGHGPTKQYF. CDR3 nucleotides: TGTGCCAGCAGTTCACCGGGACACGGACCAACAAAGCAGTACTTC.

The chain couples TRBV5-5 to TRBJ2-2; 12 positions match TRBD1. With 2 bases clipped from V and 4 bases from J, the junction kept 3 bases outside the gene matches. The CDR3 sequence is 16 residues long. Germline CDR1 SGHKS, CDR2 YYEKEE (reference sequence). The CDR3 DNA sequence: TGTGCCAGCAGCTTCGGGGACAGGGGGCTCACCGGGGAGCTGTTTTTT. Residues: CASSFGDRGLTGELFF. The full variable domain, in which reference TRBV5-5 and TRBJ2-2 provide the parts outside the CDR3, is DAGVTQSPTHLIKTRGQQVTLRCSPISGHKSVSWYQQVLGQGPQFIFQYYEKEERGRGNFPDRFSARQFPNYSSELNVNALLLGDSALYLCASSFGDRGLTGELFFGEGSRLTVL.

This chain joins TRBV29-1 and TRBJ1-2; the D is unclear. The CDR3 runs 12 residues. CDR1 is SQVTM and CDR2 is ANQGSEA in the germline V gene. V lost 5 bases, J lost 4 bases, and 11 bases lay in between. The CDR3 region has the DNA TGCAGCGTTTGGCTCGAAGGCTATGGCTACACCTTC. Protein: CSVWLEGYGYTF.

The V call is TRBV4-1, the J call TRBJ1-1; D is uncertain. This CDR3 spans 14 amino acids. Germline V CDR1 and CDR2: MGHRA, YSYEKL. V lost 4 bases and J lost 1, with 10 bases in between. CDR3 in amino acids: CASSRSSGNTEAFF. CDR3 nucleotides: TGCGCCAGCAGCCGATCCAGCGGGAACACTGAAGCTTTCTTT.

The rearrangement uses TRBV28 and TRBJ2-6; no definite D call. From germline, CDR1 is MDHEN and CDR2 SYDVKM. The CDR3 spans 15 residues. V was trimmed by 4 bases and J by 4 bases, leaving 11 bases between them. Here the CDR3 DNA reads TGTGCCAGCAGTTCCCCCCAGTTGGGGGCCAACGTCCTGACTTTC. It specifies CASSSPQLGANVLTF.

The V and J genes are TRBV27 and TRBJ1-1, with D hard to call. This CDR3 is built from 15 residues. The germline V and J ends were trimmed by 6 bases and 4 bases, with 18 bases remaining between them. Germline CDR1 reads MNHEY; CDR2 reads SMNVEV (reference sequence). The CDR3 protein is CASSNPPRPGTEAFF. In DNA form, the CDR3 reads TGTGCCAGCAGCAACCCCCCACGACCGGGCACTGAAGCTTTCTTT.

The genes are TRBV7-9 and TRBJ2-1; tentative D call: TRBD2 (6 bases). In germline, CDR1 is SEHNR, CDR2 FQNEAQ (reference sequence). V shed 5 bases and J shed 4 bases, with 15 bases lying between them. The CDR3 covers 15 residues. The CDR3, as DNA: TGTGCCAGCAGCCCTCTGACTAGTCGGTACAATGAGCAGTTCTTC. Residues: CASSPLTSRYNEQFF.

V is TRBV13 and J is TRBJ2-5; weak D call: TRBD1 (5 bases). Germline V gene data show CDR1 as PRHDT and CDR2 as FYEKMQ (reference sequence). Trimming pared 7 bases from V and 3 bases from J, leaving 12 bases between. This CDR3 region has 13 residues. CDR3 protein: CASNTLGEETQYF. The CDR3 DNA is TGTGCCAGCAACACCCTAGGGGAAGAGACCCAGTACTTC.

In its sample, this clone was seen a few times. The chain combines TRBV7-8 with TRBJ1-5; 10 bases match TRBD1. The CDR3 runs to 19 residues. V was pared by 6 bases and J by 1 base, with 15 bases of the junction left unmatched. Germline CDR1 SGHVS, CDR2 FQNEAQ. CDR3 amino acids: CASSLYHLGTGESNQPQHF. CDR3 coding DNA: TGTGCCAGCAGTCTTTATCACCTCGGGACAGGGGAGAGCAATCAGCCCCAGCATTTT.

This rearrangement joins TRBV27 to TRBJ2-7, with D unresolved. V gave up 4 bases and J gave up 9 bases, with 13 bases separating them. Germline V gene lookup returns CDR1 MNHEY and CDR2 SMNVEV (reference sequence). The CDR3 loop spans 12 amino acids. The CDR3 reads CASSSLPYGQYF. For the CDR3, the DNA is TGTGCCAGCAGTTCACTCCCATATGGGCAGTACTTC.

This chain uses TRBV5-6 with TRBJ2-7; D uncertain. CDR1 and CDR2 from the germline V gene are SGHDT and YYEEEE. The germline V and J ends were trimmed by 1 base and 5 bases, with 7 bases remaining between them. The CDR3 is 12 amino acids. CDR3 loop: CASSLKGNEQYF. The CDR3 nucleotides are TGTGCCAGCAGCTTGAAGGGAAACGAGCAGTACTTC.

The V gene is TRBV19, the J gene TRBJ2-3, with 7 bases identical to TRBD2. The germline CDR1 and CDR2 sequences are LNHDA and SQIVND (reference sequence). The CDR3 extends over 14 amino acids. V lost 0 bases, J lost 5 bases, and 2 bases stayed unmatched. The CDR3 sequence: CASSIDLAVDTQYF. CDR3 bases: TGTGCCAGTAGTATAGACCTAGCGGTAGATACGCAGTATTTT.